The 9 T cell receptor beta chains listed next were all sequenced from one sample in a study of shared clonotypes between healthy human individuals. The table came from immunoSEQ multiplex PCR; TCRdb's copy has only in-frame clones and leaves some out. The sample holds 150,000 to 200,000 clones, about 68% seen once. What was sequenced was memory CD4+ T cells sorted from blood. Subset noted: CD45RA-negative fraction. These receptors were obtained from a man aged 25 to 45 in good health.

This clone was seen a single time. One junction end does not reproduce the germline sequence, and a read error may be involved. The chain employs TRBV5-1 and TRBJ2-1; 8 nucleotides match TRBD2. Per germline, CDR1 SGHRS and CDR2 YFSETQ. The CDR3 totals 13 residues. The CDR3 bases are TGCGCCAGCAGCCTGAGCGGGGGAGATGACCAGTTCTTC. It encodes CASSLSGGDDQFF.

V and J are TRBV2 and TRBJ1-3; D remains unclear. With 5 bases removed from V and 0 bases from J, the gap between germline ends came to 14 bases. The CDR3 is 16 residues long. Germline V CDR1 and CDR2: SNHLY, FYNNEI. CDR3 sequence: CASSLKGRDSGNTIYF. The CDR3 bases are TGTGCCAGCAGTTTGAAAGGACGGGACTCTGGAAACACCATATATTTT.

The chain joins TRBV5-4 to TRBJ1-1; unclear D gene. The V gene lost 4 bases and the J gene lost 6 bases, with 13 bases spanning the gap. CDR3 size: 13 residues. CDR1 and CDR2 (germline): SGHNT, YYREEE (reference sequence). The CDR3 loop is CASSLPVSSEAFF. DNA for the CDR3: TGTGCCAGCAGCCTCCCGGTATCTTCTGAAGCTTTCTTT.

The J gene is TRBJ2-5, the V gene TRBV6-5, with D tentatively TRBD2 (5 bases). The CDR3 runs to 15 residues. The germline CDR1 and CDR2 sequences are MNHEY and SVGAGI. V gave up 6 bases and J gave up 4 bases, with 18 bases separating them. DNA for the CDR3: TGTGCCAGCAGCCCCCGTCTGCACAGCGGAGAGACCCAGTACTTC. It translates to CASSPRLHSGETQYF.

V is TRBV28 and J is TRBJ1-2, with D perhaps TRBD1 (5 bases). The CDR3 covers 15 residues. V lost 1 base to trimming and J lost 5 bases, with 14 bases between them. Germline V gene sequence: CDR1 MDHEN, CDR2 SYDVKM. The CDR3 loop is CASSLSGQGTYGYTF. Here the CDR3 DNA reads TGTGCCAGCAGTTTATCGGGTCAGGGAACTTATGGCTACACCTTC.

The CDR3 loop is CASSQRTGQETQYF. DNA for the CDR3: TGCGCCAGCAGTCAAAGAACAGGGCAAGAGACCCAGTACTTC. The rearrangement uses TRBV23-1 and TRBJ2-5, with a possible D match to TRBD1 (6 bases). TRBV23-1 is filed as an ORF, its function uncertain. V dropped 2 bases and J dropped 2 bases, with 9 bases sitting between them. CDR3 length: 14 amino acids.

This clone was found a few times. The rearrangement uses TRBV25-1 and TRBJ1-2, with D maybe TRBD1 (5 bases). The CDR3 is 11 residues long. The germline gives CDR1 MGHDK, CDR2 SYGVNS. DNA for the CDR3: TGTGGGGGCATGCCGGACTATGGCTACACCTTC. Amino acid sequence: CGGMPDYGYTF.

This clone was counted only a few times. The chain recombines TRBV11-2 with TRBJ1-2; 7 positions match TRBD1. Germline V lookup: CDR1 SGHAT, CDR2 FQNNGV. This CDR3 spans 17 amino acids. V lost 5 bases to trimming and J lost 4 bases; unmatched junction nucleotides: 16. Written as DNA, the CDR3 is TGTGCCAGCAGCCCCTTGGGTCGACAGGGAATATCCTATGGCTACACCTTC. Encoded protein: CASSPLGRQGISYGYTF. Based on the CDR3 plus reference TRBV11-2 and TRBJ1-2, the full variable domain is EAGVAQSPRYKIIEKRQSVAFWCNPISGHATLYWYQQILGQGPKLLIQFQNNGVVDDSQLPKDRFSAERLKGVDSTLKIQPAKLEDSAVYLCASSPLGRQGISYGYTFGSGTRLTVV.

The chain carries TRBV23-1 and TRBJ1-2; D is uncertain. TRBV23-1 is identified as an open reading frame with a role that is uncertain. The CDR3 runs to 15 residues. The V end was cut by 1 base, the J end by 3 bases, with 12 bases between. Written as DNA, the CDR3 is TGCGCCAGCAGTCAATGGAGAGCGGATTACTATGGCTACACCTTC. Its protein is CASSQWRADYYGYTF.